This T cell receptor beta chain was recorded in a study of OX40 agonist ivuxolimab in advanced cancers. Study-wide findings and caveats: Antigen targets of the expanded peripheral T cells went undetermined. Clonal expansion from baseline to week 6 occurred in both CD4+ and CD8+ T cells. In CD8+ T cells, expanded clones were on average more numerous than in CD4+.

A note on this clone: What it recognizes is unknown.

Only in-frame clones appear in the TCRdb table, and some are missing; sequencing was by immunoSEQ multiplex PCR. This sample yields more than 60,000 clones, of which 85% to 90% are seen a single time; roughly an eighth belongs to the top ten. The sample here was CD4+ or CD8+ T cells sorted from blood, taken in a trial of the OX40 agonist ivuxolimab. This TCR derives from an adult with an advanced solid tumor such as melanoma, head and neck, liver or kidney cancer.

As DNA, the CDR3 is TGTGCCAGCAGCGTAGCTAGCGGACAAGAGACCCAGTACTTC. Translation: CASSVASGQETQYF. The chain couples TRBV9 to TRBJ2-5; 7 bases map to TRBD2. The germline gives CDR1 SGDLS, CDR2 YYNGEE. This CDR3 has 14 residues. V lost 0 bases and J lost 2; bases outside the gene matches: 1.